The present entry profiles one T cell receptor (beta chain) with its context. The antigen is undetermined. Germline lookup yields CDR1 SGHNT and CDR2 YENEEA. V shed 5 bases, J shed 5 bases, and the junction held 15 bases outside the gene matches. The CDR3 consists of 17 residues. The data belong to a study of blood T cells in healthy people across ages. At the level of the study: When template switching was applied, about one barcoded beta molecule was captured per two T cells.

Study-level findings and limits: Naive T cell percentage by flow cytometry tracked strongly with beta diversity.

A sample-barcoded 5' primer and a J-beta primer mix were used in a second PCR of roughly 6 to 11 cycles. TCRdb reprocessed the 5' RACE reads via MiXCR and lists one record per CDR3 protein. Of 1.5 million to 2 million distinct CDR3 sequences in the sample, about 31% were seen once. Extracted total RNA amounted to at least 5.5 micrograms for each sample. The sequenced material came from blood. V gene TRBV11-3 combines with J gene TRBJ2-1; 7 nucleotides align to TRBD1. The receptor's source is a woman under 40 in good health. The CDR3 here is CASSLGEQTGIDNEQFF. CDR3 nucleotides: TGTGCCAGCAGCCTCGGAGAACAGACAGGGATTGACAATGAGCAGTTCTTC.